This T cell receptor (beta chain) stems from a study of OX40 agonist ivuxolimab in advanced cancers. About this clone: Its antigen is undetermined.

Germline lookup yields CDR1 SNHLY and CDR2 FYNNEI. V lost 7 bases, J lost 3 bases, and 16 bases lay in between. The CDR3 is 15 residues long. General study findings and limits: With doses of 0.1-3.0 mg/kg, partial responders showed among the lowest clonal expansion.

The method was immunoSEQ multiplex PCR; TCRdb's version includes in-frame clones alone and lacks a portion of them. The table includes just over 20,000 clones, about 90% detected once. The timepoints at which blood was sampled were baseline, cycle 4 day 1, and cycle 7 day 1. This sequence joins TRBV2 and TRBJ1-5, with D unclear. Source: CD4+ or CD8+ T cells sorted from blood, taken in a trial of the OX40 agonist ivuxolimab. This receptor was taken from an adult with an advanced solid tumor such as melanoma, head and neck, liver or kidney cancer. The chain's CDR3 is CASTARGRDNQPQHF. The CDR3 DNA is TGTGCCAGCACGGCGAGAGGGAGGGACAATCAGCCCCAGCATTTT.